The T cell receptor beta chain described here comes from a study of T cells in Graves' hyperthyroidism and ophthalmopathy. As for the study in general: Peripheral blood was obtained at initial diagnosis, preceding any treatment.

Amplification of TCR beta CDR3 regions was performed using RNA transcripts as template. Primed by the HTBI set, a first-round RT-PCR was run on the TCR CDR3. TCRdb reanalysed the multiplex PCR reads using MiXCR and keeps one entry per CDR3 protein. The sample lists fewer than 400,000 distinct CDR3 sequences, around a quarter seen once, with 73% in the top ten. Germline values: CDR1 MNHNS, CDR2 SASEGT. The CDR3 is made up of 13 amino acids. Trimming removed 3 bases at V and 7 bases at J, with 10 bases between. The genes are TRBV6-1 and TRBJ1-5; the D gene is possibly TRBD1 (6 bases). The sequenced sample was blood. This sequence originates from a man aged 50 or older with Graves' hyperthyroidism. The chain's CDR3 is CASSDQGGQPQHF. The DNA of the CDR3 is TGTGCCAGCAGTGATCAAGGGGGACAGCCCCAGCATTTT.